What follows is one TCR beta chain and its context. These data come from a study of blood T cell repertoires in COVID-19. Study summary: Sources were T cells, B-cell-depleted T cells, or PBMCs; the material itself was cDNA or gDNA.

The CDR3 sequence is 16 residues long. Germline V CDR1 and CDR2: KGHSH, LQKENI. J gave up 8 bases and V 2 bases, and 11 bases lay outside the gene matches. Per the study methods: The assay estimated nucleated cells by amplifying reference gene primers. The method was immunoSEQ multiplex PCR; TCRdb's version includes in-frame clones alone and lacks a portion of them. D and trimming were read from the DNA, whereas the V and J calls and clone size are those reported in that table. The profile shows about 88,000 clones, 80% to 90% of them singletons. This clonotype was sampled from an elderly man with acute or convalescent COVID-19. This chain uses TRBV18 with TRBJ1-4; 7 bases are a match to TRBD1. Sequencing was carried out using peripheral blood. CDR3 loop: CASSPSRQGVGEKLFF. The CDR3 DNA sequence: TGTGCCAGCTCACCATCGAGACAGGGCGTAGGGGAAAAACTGTTTTTT.